This TCR beta chain was recorded in a study of tumor-infiltrating lymphocytes in primary liver carcinoma. Study summary: Every patient in the cohort had a primary liver carcinoma. That carcinoma was treated by surgical resection. Whole-study findings and limits: Lesser overlap characterized tumor-adjacent and tumor-blood pairs relative to tumor region pairs.

Total RNA (around 0.45 ug) served as template for TCR beta cDNA synthesis primed by a constant-region primer. Libraries of TCR beta came from three nested multiplex PCR rounds with slightly modified ARM-PCR. TRBV1-TRBV30 forward primers paired with a C-beta reverse primer drove the first two PCR rounds, approximately 11 cycles each. Each CDR3 protein is one row after TCRdb ran MiXCR on the multiplex PCR reads. The sample yields about 310,000 distinct CDR3 sequences, around three fifths seen once. Both blood RNA, taken from unsorted whole blood, and germline DNA were extracted. The study enrolled treatment-naive patients with chronic HBV infection. Preoperatively, around 3.6 milliliters of peripheral blood were collected. This clonotype was detected a few times. Its antigen is not known. It may be a read error: a sequence one base away is much more abundant. This CDR3 region has 12 residues. Germline CDR1 reads SQVTM; CDR2 reads ANQGSEA.

Sample: peripheral blood. This chain links TRBV29-1 with TRBJ2-3; D unclear. The J call is in doubt because the DNA end fits TRBJ1-5 better. The clonotype comes from a woman in her 30s with primary liver carcinoma and hepatitis B virus infection. Written as DNA, the CDR3 is TGCAGCGCTAGCGGGAGCACAGATACGCAGCATTTT. Translation gives CSASGSTDTQHF.